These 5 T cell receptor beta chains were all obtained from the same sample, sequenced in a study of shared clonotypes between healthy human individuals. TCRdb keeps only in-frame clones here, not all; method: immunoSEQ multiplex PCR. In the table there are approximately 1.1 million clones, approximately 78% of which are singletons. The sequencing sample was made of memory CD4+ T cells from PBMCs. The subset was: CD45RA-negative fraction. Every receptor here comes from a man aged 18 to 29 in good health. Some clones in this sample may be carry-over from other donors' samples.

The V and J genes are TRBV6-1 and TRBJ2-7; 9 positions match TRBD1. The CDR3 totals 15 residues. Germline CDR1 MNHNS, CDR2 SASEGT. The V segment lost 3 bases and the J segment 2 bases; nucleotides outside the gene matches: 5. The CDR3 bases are TGTGCCAGCAGTGACCGGGGACAGGGAACCTACGAGCAGTACTTC. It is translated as CASSDRGQGTYEQYF.

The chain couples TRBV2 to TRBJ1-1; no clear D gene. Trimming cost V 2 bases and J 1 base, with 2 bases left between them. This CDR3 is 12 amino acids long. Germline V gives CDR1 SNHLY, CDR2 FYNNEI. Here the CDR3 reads CASSEWNTEAFF. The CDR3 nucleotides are TGTGCCAGCAGTGAATGGAACACTGAAGCTTTCTTT.

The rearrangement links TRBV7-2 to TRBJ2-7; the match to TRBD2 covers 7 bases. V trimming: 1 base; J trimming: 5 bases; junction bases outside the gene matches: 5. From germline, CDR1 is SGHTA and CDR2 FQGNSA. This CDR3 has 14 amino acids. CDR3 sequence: CASSLGTSADEQYF. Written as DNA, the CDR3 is TGTGCCAGCAGCTTAGGGACTAGTGCTGACGAGCAGTACTTC.

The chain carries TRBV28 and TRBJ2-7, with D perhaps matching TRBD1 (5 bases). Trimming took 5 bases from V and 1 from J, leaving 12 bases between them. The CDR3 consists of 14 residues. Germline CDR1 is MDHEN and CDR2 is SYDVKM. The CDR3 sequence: CASSTRQGSYEQYF. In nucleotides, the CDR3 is TGTGCCAGCAGTACCCGCCAGGGTTCCTACGAGCAGTACTTC.

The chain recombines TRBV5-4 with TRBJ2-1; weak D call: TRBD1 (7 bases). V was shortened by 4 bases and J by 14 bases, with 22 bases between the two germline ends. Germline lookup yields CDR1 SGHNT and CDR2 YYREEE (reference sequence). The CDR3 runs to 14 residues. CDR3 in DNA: TGTGCCAGCAGCCAGGGGGGCGGTCGGGGGACGGAGTTCTTC. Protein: CASSQGGGRGTEFF.